What follows describes a single TCR beta chain. TCRdb fed the 5' RACE reads into MiXCR, producing one record per CDR3 protein. Among some 600,000 distinct CDR3 sequences listed, about 12% were seen once. The data are from a study of T cells after yellow fever vaccination. Trimming removed 5 bases at V and 1 base at J, with 21 bases between. Germline-derived CDR1 and CDR2 are PRHDT and FYEKMQ (reference sequence). The CDR3 runs to 17 residues. Sequencing was performed on PBMCs, taken on the day of the yellow fever booster vaccination. This clonotype was sampled from a young man who received the YFV17D yellow fever vaccine. The chain combines TRBV13 with TRBJ2-7; D is undetermined. The CDR3 spells CASSKSLDKKESYEQYF. In DNA, the CDR3 is TGTGCCAGCAGCAAATCCCTTGACAAGAAAGAGTCCTACGAGCAGTACTTC.